These T cell receptor beta chains were read from a single sample in a study of CD8 T cells in ankylosing spondylitis. TCRdb re-called the 5' RACE reads with MiXCR, one entry per CDR3 protein. The sample contains about 350,000 distinct CDR3 sequences, 20% to 25% of which appear only once. Sequenced sample: blood, either unsorted or a sorted T cell fraction (not recorded which). These receptor sequences come from a male donor with ankylosing spondylitis or in good health (not recorded which). Both conserved end residues are part of each CDR3. Fields, in order: D gene, V gene, clone size, J gene, CDR3 DNA, CDR3 protein. The D gene is left open where the match is weak. Not all rows give a size; the values are once, few, many and, for expanded clones, a class.

>TRBD2|TRBV19|many|TRBJ2-1
TGTGCCAGTAGGACTAGCGGGATTTACAATGAGCAGTTCTTC
CASRTSGIYNEQFF
>TRBD2|TRBV4-1|-|TRBJ2-1
TGCGCCAGCGCATGGCGGGGGGGTGAGCAGTTCTTC
CASAWRGGEQFF
>-|TRBV7-6|-|TRBJ2-3
TGTGCCAGCAGCTCCCGGACAGATGCTAGCACAGATACGCAGTATTTT
CASSSRTDASTDTQYF
>TRBD2|TRBV7-9|few|TRBJ2-7
TGTGCCAGCAGCTTAGTTGGGAGGGTATACGAGCAGTACTTC
CASSLVGRVYEQYF
>TRBD2|TRBV6-2/TRBV6-3|-|TRBJ2-1
TGTGCCAGCACCCAAGGACTAGCGGGGATTTCCTACAATGAGCAGTTCTTC
CASTQGLAGISYNEQFF
>-|TRBV14|few|TRBJ2-1
TGTGCCAGCAGCCAAGATCTGACGGGGGCCCTCTACAATGAGCAGTTCTTC
CASSQDLTGALYNEQFF
>TRBD2|TRBV20-1|few|TRBJ2-3
TGCAGTGCTTTTGGACTAGCGGGGGGCTCTAGCACAGATACGCAGTATTTT
CSAFGLAGGSSTDTQYF
>TRBD2|TRBV10-3|-|TRBJ2-1
TGTGCCATCAAGACTAGCGGGGGGGCCTGGGGTAATGAGCAGTTCTTC
CAIKTSGGAWGNEQFF
>-|TRBV5-1|few|TRBJ2-1
TGCGCCAGCAGCTTGGTGGCAGCCTCCTACAATGAGCAGTTCTTC
CASSLVAASYNEQFF
>-|TRBV29-1|-|TRBJ1-1
TGCAGCGTTGAACTCCAGGAGCATCCCCTTGAAGCTTTCTTT
CSVELQEHPLEAFF
>-|TRBV12-3/TRBV12-4|few|TRBJ2-7
TGTGCCAGCAGTTCCCACATTTCCCACGAGCAGTACTTC
CASSSHISHEQYF
>TRBD2|TRBV20-1|-|TRBJ2-7
TGCAGTGCTAGCGGCGGGGGGACTGGGGCCTTC
CSASGGGTGAF
>-|TRBV11-2|-|TRBJ1-1
TGTGCCAGCAGCGAGGCGCCCGGGACTGAAGCTTTCTTT
CASSEAPGTEAFF
>-|TRBV7-9|few|TRBJ2-1
TGTGCCAGCAGCTTACAAGGGTCCGCACAGACTGGGTTCTTC
CASSLQGSAQTGFF
>TRBD2|TRBV27|-|TRBJ2-7
TGTGCCAGCAGCCTTATCCCAAGGACTAGCGGGGGAGGCGAGCAGTACTTC
CASSLIPRTSGGGEQYF
>-|TRBV7-9|-|TRBJ2-2
TGTGCCAGCAGCCCCGGCAGGGTTCCGTTGGCCGGGGAGCTGTTTTTT
CASSPGRVPLAGELFF
>-|TRBV4-2|-|TRBJ2-3
TGTGCCAGCAGCCGCCCCAACACAGATACGCAGTATTTT
CASSRPNTDTQYF
>TRBD2|TRBV11-2|-|TRBJ2-5
TGTGCCAGCAGCCCCACTAGCGGGGGACAAGAGACCCAGTACTTC
CASSPTSGGQETQYF
>TRBD1|TRBV12-3/TRBV12-4|few|TRBJ1-3
TGTGCCAGCAGCTCGACAGGGTATTCTGGAAACACCATATATTTT
CASSSTGYSGNTIYF
>TRBD1|TRBV11-2|-|TRBJ2-1
TGTGCCAGCAGCCCCACTCGACAGGGCAAAGAACCGTTCTTC
CASSPTRQGKEPFF
>-|TRBV24-1|-|TRBJ2-1
TGTGCCACCAGTGATCGGGGGTACAATGAGCAGTTCTTC
CATSDRGYNEQFF
>-|TRBV7-8|few|TRBJ2-2
TGTGCCAGCAGCACCACAAGGGGGGCCGGGGAGCTGTTTTTT
CASSTTRGAGELFF
>-|TRBV11-2|-|TRBJ2-2
TGTGCCAGCAGCCCCGCCCGGGACGCCGGGGAGCTGTTTTTT
CASSPARDAGELFF
>-|TRBV10-3|-|TRBJ2-7
TGTGCCATCAGTGAGTCACGACCCCCGGCTCCCTACGAGCAGTACTTC
CAISESRPPAPYEQYF
>TRBD1|TRBV9|-|TRBJ2-6
TGTGCCAGCAGCGCTACAGGGGCTGGGGCCAACGTCCTGACTTTC
CASSATGAGANVLTF
>-|TRBV5-1|few|TRBJ2-2
TGCGCCAGCAGCTTGGAGAGGCAGGGGCACACCGGGGAGCTGTTTTTT
CASSLERQGHTGELFF
>TRBD2|TRBV15|few|TRBJ2-5
TGTGCCACCAGCGATCTAGCGGGGGAAGAGACCCAGTACTTC
CATSDLAGEETQYF
>-|TRBV12-3/TRBV12-4|many|TRBJ2-1
TGTGCCAGCTGGACAAATTACAATGAGCAGTTCTTC
CASWTNYNEQFF
>-|TRBV12-3/TRBV12-4|many|TRBJ2-3
TGTGCCAGCAGATTATTCACAGATACGCAGTATTTT
CASRLFTDTQYF
>TRBD1|TRBV30|-|TRBJ2-7
TGTGCCTGGAGTGACCCCGGGACAGGGTTTGACGAGCAGTACTTC
CAWSDPGTGFDEQYF
>-|TRBV12-3/TRBV12-4|many|TRBJ2-7
TGTGCCAGCAGTTTAGGGACACCATACGAGCAGTACTTC
CASSLGTPYEQYF
>TRBD1|TRBV7-9|-|TRBJ2-7
TGTGCCAGCAGAGGGGGCAGACTTGTAGGCTACGAGCAGTACTTC
CASRGGRLVGYEQYF
>TRBD2|TRBV19|-|TRBJ2-7
TGTGCCAGTAGTATCGGGACTAGCGGCCACGAGCAGTACTTC
CASSIGTSGHEQYF
>TRBD1|TRBV20-1|-|TRBJ2-6
TGCAGTGCTAGACGGACAGGGAGCACTGGGGCCAACGTCCTGACTTTC
CSARRTGSTGANVLTF
>-|TRBV7-9|few|TRBJ1-1
TGTGCCAGCAGCTTAAGGGGGGAGGCGAATGAAGCTTTCTTT
CASSLRGEANEAFF
>TRBD1|TRBV7-9|-|TRBJ2-1
TGTGCCAGCAGCCCCTACCGGGACAGGGCCCTCTACAATGAGCAGTTCTTC
CASSPYRDRALYNEQFF
>TRBD1|TRBV7-9|few|TRBJ1-2
TGTGCCAGCAGCTTTCAGGGGGCGCGGGAAATCTATGGCTACACCTTC
CASSFQGAREIYGYTF
>-|TRBV10-3|-|TRBJ1-5
TGTGCCACCGGCCCGGGGGGCCCGGTGAGCAATCAGCCCCAGCATTTT
CATGPGGPVSNQPQHF
>-|TRBV12-3/TRBV12-4|few|TRBJ2-2
TGTGCCAGCGCCAAGTATGGAATGGGCACCGGGGAGCTGTTTTTT
CASAKYGMGTGELFF
>-|TRBV7-2|many|TRBJ2-2
TGTGCCAGCAGCTTAGTTCCCGGGGAGCTGTTTTTT
CASSLVPGELFF
>TRBD1|TRBV2|few|TRBJ2-7
TGTGCCAGCAGTGAATCCCCGGACAGGGACTTTTCCTACGAGCAGTACTTC
CASSESPDRDFSYEQYF
>-|TRBV9|few|TRBJ2-3
TGTGCCAGCAGCCCCCCGAACCCATGGGCCACAGATACGCAGTATTTT
CASSPPNPWATDTQYF